The table lists the clone carrying this T cell receptor beta chain with a few counts. TCRdb ran MiXCR on the RT-PCR reads and lists one entry per CDR3 protein. The data contain fewer than 500,000 distinct CDR3 sequences, around 16% of them singletons. The entry originates in a study of patients and donors after allogeneic stem cell transplantation. Germline CDR1 and CDR2: DFQATT and SNEGSKA (reference sequence). This CDR3 has 13 residues. V was trimmed by 0 bases and J by 4 bases, leaving 8 bases between them. The chain combines TRBV20-1 with TRBJ2-3, with a possible D match to TRBD1 (6 bases). This clonotype originated in a human donor who was either an allogeneic HSCT recipient or a stem cell or donor lymphocyte infusion donor (not recorded which). It is not recorded whose cells these are; they may come from a transplant donor. Sequenced sample: blood, either unsorted or a sorted T cell fraction (not recorded which). CDR3 bases: TGCAGTGCTAGAGAACAGGGTGCAGATACGCAGTATTTT. This sequence encodes CSAREQGADTQYF.